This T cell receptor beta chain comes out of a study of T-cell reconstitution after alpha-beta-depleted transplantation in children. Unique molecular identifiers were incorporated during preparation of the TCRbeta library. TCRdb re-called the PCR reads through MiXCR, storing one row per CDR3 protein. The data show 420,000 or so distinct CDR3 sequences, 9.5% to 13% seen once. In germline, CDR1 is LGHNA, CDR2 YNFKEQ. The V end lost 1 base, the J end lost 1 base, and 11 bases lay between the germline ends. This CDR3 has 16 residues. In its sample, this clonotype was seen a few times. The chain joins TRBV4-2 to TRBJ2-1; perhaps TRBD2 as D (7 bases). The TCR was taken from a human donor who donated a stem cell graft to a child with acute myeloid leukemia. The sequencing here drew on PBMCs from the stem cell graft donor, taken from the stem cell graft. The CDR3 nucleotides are TGTGCCAGCAGCCAAGCAAGGGGGGGGTCCTACAATGAGCAGTTCTTC. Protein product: CASSQARGGSYNEQFF.